This T cell receptor beta chain is drawn from a study of OX40 agonist ivuxolimab in advanced cancers. Regarding the complete study: Ivuxolimab was a fully human IgG2 agonistic monoclonal antibody targeting the costimulatory receptor OX40 (CD134). Intravenous ivuxolimab was administered to patients every 2 weeks at six dose levels: 0.01, 0.1, 0.3, 1.5, 3 and 10 mg/kg. Of the roughly 51 patients in dose escalation, around 20 had hepatocellular carcinoma, some 15 had melanoma, 9 had renal cell carcinoma and 9 had head and neck cancer. Partial responses were achieved by three dose-escalation patients, of whom one had hepatocellular carcinoma and two had cutaneous melanoma. Prior anti-PD-1, anti-PD-L1 or anti-CTLA-4 therapy was permitted, and 35% to 40% of dose-escalation patients had received checkpoint inhibitors. The monotherapy dose-escalation portion (N of about 52 patients) of the phase I ivuxolimab trial is reported in the paper. A male proportion of under 85% and a mean age of 60 years, ranging from about 20 to 85, were recorded for the dose-escalation cohort. The point of sequencing TCRbeta in the periphery was to test whether ivuxolimab changed TCR sequence diversity and drove clonal T-cell expansion.

This clone occurred a few times. The target of this receptor is not known. The input lacks base qualities; no much larger clone sits a single base away. Points the paper makes about the study in general: Partial responders in the 0.1-3.0 mg/kg groups had among the lowest normalized peripheral clonal expansion, especially among CD8+ T cells. At doses from 0.1 to 3.0 mg/kg, clonal expansion was seen in both CD4+ and CD8+ blood T cells between baseline and week 6. Low levels of normalized T-cell clonal expansion were also seen in some patients who did not respond. The antigen specificity of the clonally expanded peripheral T cells was not determined. After ivuxolimab, CD8+ T cells had more expanded clones than CD4+ T cells on average.

Genomic DNA was isolated from the sorted cells so that the TCRbeta CDR3 region could be sequenced. The immunoSEQ Assay was used to sequence the TCRbeta CDR3 regions. Sourced from immuneACCESS, this table was stored by TCRdb with only in-frame sequences that have V and J called. A share of the clones is absent; for the studies checked, an unresolved V gene accounts for under half, and the remainder has no known explanation. This sample comprises tens of thousands of clones, around 89% of them detected only once. Less than 40% of the sample comes from the top ten. The trial excluded patients who had a history of autoimmune disease or were on systemic immunosuppression. Peripheral blood for TCR sequencing was drawn from every dose cohort at baseline, at cycle 4 day 1 and at cycle 7 day 1. The samples were drawn from a first-in-human, open-label, multicenter phase I dose-escalation trial of ivuxolimab. Adults with locally advanced or metastatic head and neck squamous cell, hepatocellular, melanoma or renal cell carcinoma were enrolled in the trial. Before TCR sequencing, CD4+ T cells and CD8+ T cells from peripheral blood were sorted into separate populations.

Its CDR3 holds 15 amino acids, cysteine through phenylalanine. Only CDR3 DNA remains: 45 bases, in frame from the first base. Between the V and J ends, shortened by 5 bases and 4 bases respectively, the junction contains 15 bases. According to the germline V gene, CDR1 reads SGHAT and CDR2 reads FQNNGV. The material was CD4+ or CD8+ T cells sorted from blood, obtained in a trial of the OX40 agonist ivuxolimab. This receptor was taken from an adult with an advanced solid tumor such as melanoma, head and neck, liver or kidney cancer. The chain uses TRBV11-2 and TRBJ1-5; the D gene lacks a confident call. The CDR3: CASSLGPGRNQPQHF. The DNA sequence reads TGTGCCAGCAGCCTCGGGCCCGGGCGGAATCAGCCCCAGCATTTT.